This T cell receptor (beta chain) was identified during a study of response to subunit inactivated influenza vaccine (dated by TCRdb to between 2017 and 2018). About the full investigation: The study used deep quantitative T cell receptor repertoire profiling to track responses to a trivalent subunit inactivated influenza vaccine.

This clonotype was picked up a small number of times. Its specific antigen is unknown. Base qualities are not provided; no much larger clone lies one nucleotide away. The full study reports these points: The authors suggested that each seasonal influenza vaccination may recruit only a limited number of new T cells.

The CDR3 runs 20 amino acids, cysteine and phenylalanine included. Here the CDR3 DNA is all that survives: 60 bases in frame from base 1. V is reduced by 2 bases and J by 2 bases, leaving a spacing of 25 bases between them. From the germline V gene, CDR1 is MRHNA and CDR2 is SNTAGT. The method was RT-PCR. Reads for this sample came from an Illumina HiSeq 2500. TCRdb ran its own pipeline on the public reads, namely fastp trimming at Q25 and MiXCR clone calling, and kept in-frame beta chains. CDR3 protein duplicates are merged, each entry listing the most common genes and DNA. Recorded for this sample are about 570,000 distinct CDR3 sequences; about 10% of them occurred a single time. About 10% of the sample is in the top ten clones. These same records also appear under a second study, on T cells expressing NK-cell markers. As the second publication notes: The TCR beta cDNA libraries were made using 5'RACE template switching, a step that added both a universal primer site and unique molecular identifiers. TCR beta-chain repertoires were profiled in sorted CD3+CD56+NKG2C+, CD3+CD56+NKG2C- and CD3+CD56-NKG2C+ T-cell subsets from about 8 donors. Among the eight sequenced donors, only one was HCMV-seronegative, while the other seven were HCMV-seropositive. To restrict sorting to alphabetaTCR-expressing T cells, an anti-gammadeltaTCR antibody was added in several experiments. In several donors, the dominant CD3+CD56+NKG2C+ clonotypes were among the top 10 CD8+ clonotypes and accounted for roughly 1.0-8% of CD8+ T cells. Those dominant clonotypes were again the most abundant among CD3+CD56-NKG2C+ cells in a handful of donors, at roughly 25-65%. Whether the expanded NKG2C-expressing T cell clones were specific for HCMV antigens was left unclear. Randomly selected healthy volunteers, three men and five women, were used as the eight sequenced donors. HCMV-specific IgG was detected in serum with a commercial ELISA kit to determine HCMV serostatus. Peripheral blood mononuclear cells were isolated from blood by Ficoll density gradient centrifugation. For about 6 donors, bulk peripheral blood T-cell repertoires were additionally sequenced from unsorted PBMC. cDNA synthesis was primed from the TCR beta constant segment and was followed by two successive PCR amplification steps. Sequencing of the libraries produced 2 x 150 bp reads on Illumina HiSeq 2000/2500, MiSeq or NextSeq. MIGEC was used to demultiplex reads and group the reads by UMI, and MiTCR was used to assemble and quantify clonotypes. To exclude erroneous sequences, only TCR cDNA sequences supported by at least two reads were retained. Downstream repertoire analysis used the tcR package, and clonotypes were matched across fractions by CDR3 nucleotide sequence plus V segment. VDJmatch was used to annotate antigen specificity against VDJdb, with one amino acid substitution allowed in CDR3.

This clonotype was sampled from a man in his fifties who received an inactivated influenza vaccine. Donor details come from another sample of the same person, matched by shared clones. The starting material was PBMCs from blood, obtained on the day of vaccination. The V and J genes are TRBV6-4 and TRBJ1-5, and the D gene may be TRBD1, 6 bases matching. In nucleotide form, the sequence is TGTGCCAGCAGTGACCTCGGAGGGGGGACAAGGGAAGTTGGCAATCAGCCCCAGCATTTT. Translated, it reads CASSDLGGGTREVGNQPQHF.